This T cell receptor (beta chain) was sequenced in a study of shared clonotypes between healthy human individuals. On the study more broadly: Plates per donor: three CD4 naive, three CD4 memory, two CD8 naive, one CD8 memory.

Sequencing was performed with immunoSEQ multiplex PCR; in TCRdb, only in-frame clones are kept and a portion is missing. The sample consists of 950,000 to 1,300,000 clones, about three quarters of them appearing once. Germline CDR1 and CDR2: SGHRS and YFSETQ. V lost 0 bases and J 3 bases, leaving 10 bases between the germline ends. CDR3 length: 14 residues. Regarding the study as a whole: The generation probabilities recorded for non-shared clonotypes fell below those of clonotypes shared by all four donors.

This clone was seen a handful of times. As yet, its antigen is unknown. Other DNA sequences from this sample encode an identical CDR3 as well. The TCR was taken from a man between 18 and 35 years old in good health. This chain joins TRBV5-1 and TRBJ2-7; possible D gene TRBD1, 6 bases. The sequenced material came from memory CD4+ T cells sorted from blood. Specified subset: CD45RA-negative fraction. The CDR3 sequence is CASSLGQVSYEQYF. The CDR3 nucleotides read TGCGCCAGCAGCTTGGGACAGGTGAGCTACGAGCAGTACTTC.